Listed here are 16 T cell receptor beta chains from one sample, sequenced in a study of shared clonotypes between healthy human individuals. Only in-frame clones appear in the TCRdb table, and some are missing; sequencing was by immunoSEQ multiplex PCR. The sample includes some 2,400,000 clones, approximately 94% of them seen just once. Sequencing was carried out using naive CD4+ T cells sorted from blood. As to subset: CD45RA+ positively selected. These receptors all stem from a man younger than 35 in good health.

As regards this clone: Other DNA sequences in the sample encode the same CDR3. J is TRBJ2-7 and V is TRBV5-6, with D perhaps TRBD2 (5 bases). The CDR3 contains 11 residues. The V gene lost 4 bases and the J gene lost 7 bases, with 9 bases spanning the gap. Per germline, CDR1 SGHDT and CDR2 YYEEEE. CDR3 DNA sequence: TGTGCCAGCAGCCTACGGGGAGAGCAGTACTTC. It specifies CASSLRGEQYF.

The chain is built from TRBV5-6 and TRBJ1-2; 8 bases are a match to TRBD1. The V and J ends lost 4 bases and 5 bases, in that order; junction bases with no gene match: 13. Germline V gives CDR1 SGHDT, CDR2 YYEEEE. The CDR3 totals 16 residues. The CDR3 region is CASSLTGQGRLYGYTF. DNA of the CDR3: TGTGCCAGCAGCCTCACTGGACAGGGTAGATTATATGGCTACACCTTC.

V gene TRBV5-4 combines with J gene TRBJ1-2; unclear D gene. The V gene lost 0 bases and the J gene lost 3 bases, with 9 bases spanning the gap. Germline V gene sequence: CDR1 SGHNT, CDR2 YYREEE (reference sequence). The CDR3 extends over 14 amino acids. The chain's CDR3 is CASSLGTRDYGYTF. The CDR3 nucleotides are TGTGCCAGCAGCTTGGGAACTAGAGACTATGGCTACACCTTC.

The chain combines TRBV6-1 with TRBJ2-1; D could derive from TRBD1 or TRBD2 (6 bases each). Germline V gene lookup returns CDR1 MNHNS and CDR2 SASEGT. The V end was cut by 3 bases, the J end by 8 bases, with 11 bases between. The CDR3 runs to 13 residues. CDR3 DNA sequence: TGTGCCAGCAGTGATGAGGGGGGTTATGAGCAGTTCTTC. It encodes CASSDEGGYEQFF.

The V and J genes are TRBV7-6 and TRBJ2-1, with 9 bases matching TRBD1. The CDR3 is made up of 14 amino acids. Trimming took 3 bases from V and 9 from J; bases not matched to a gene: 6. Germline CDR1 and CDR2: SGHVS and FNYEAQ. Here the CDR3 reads CASSLGQGVGEQFF. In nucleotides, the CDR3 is TGTGCCAGCAGCTTGGGACAGGGCGTGGGTGAGCAGTTCTTC.

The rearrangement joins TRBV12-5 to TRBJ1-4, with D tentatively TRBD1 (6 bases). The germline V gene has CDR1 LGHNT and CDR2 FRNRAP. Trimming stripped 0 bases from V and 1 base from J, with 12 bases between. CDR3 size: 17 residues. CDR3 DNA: TGTGCTAGTGGTTTGGTTTCCAAACAGGGAACTAATGAAAAACTGTTTTTT. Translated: CASGLVSKQGTNEKLFF.

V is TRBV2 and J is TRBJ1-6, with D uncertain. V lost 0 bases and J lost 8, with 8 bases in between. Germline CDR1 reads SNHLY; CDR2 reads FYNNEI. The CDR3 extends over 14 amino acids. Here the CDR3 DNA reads TGTGCCAGCAGTGAAGCCCCGGTTTATTCACCCCTCCACTTT. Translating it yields CASSEAPVYSPLHF.

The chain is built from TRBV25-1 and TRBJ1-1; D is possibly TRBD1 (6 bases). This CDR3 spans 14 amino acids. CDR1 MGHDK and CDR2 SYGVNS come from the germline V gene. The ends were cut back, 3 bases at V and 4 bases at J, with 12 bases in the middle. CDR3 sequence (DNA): TGTGCCAGCAGTGATGACAGGTACGGCACTGAAGCTTTCTTT. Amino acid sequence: CASSDDRYGTEAFF. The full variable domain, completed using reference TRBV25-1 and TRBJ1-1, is EADIYQTPRYLVIGTGKKITLECSQTMGHDKMYWYQQDPGMELHLIHYSYGVNSTEKGDLSSESTVSRIRTEHFPLTLESARPSHTSQYLCASSDDRYGTEAFFGQGTRLTVV.

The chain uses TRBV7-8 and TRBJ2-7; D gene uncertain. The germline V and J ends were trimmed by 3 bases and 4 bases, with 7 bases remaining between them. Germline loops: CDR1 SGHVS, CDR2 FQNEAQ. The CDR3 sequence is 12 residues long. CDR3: CASSFSPYEQYF. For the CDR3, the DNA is TGTGCCAGCAGCTTCAGCCCGTACGAGCAGTACTTC.

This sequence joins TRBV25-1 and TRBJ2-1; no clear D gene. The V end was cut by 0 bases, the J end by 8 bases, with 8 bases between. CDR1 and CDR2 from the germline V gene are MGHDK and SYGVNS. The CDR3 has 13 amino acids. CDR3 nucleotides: TGTGCCAGCAGTGAATATCTCTTCCATGAGCAGTTCTTC. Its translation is CASSEYLFHEQFF.

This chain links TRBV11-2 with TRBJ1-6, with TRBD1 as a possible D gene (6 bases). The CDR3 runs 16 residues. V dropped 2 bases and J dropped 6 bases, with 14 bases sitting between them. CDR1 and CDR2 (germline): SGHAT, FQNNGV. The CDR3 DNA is TGTGCCAGCAGCTTAAAGGGGGGAATTGGTAATTCACCCCTCCACTTT. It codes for CASSLKGGIGNSPLHF.

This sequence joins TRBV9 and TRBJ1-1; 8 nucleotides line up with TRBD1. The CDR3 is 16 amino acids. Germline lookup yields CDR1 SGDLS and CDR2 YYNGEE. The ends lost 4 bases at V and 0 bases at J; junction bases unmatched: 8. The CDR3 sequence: CASSRADRGMNTEAFF. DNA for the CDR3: TGTGCCAGCAGCCGCGCCGACAGGGGAATGAACACTGAAGCTTTCTTT. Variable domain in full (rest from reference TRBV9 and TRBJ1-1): DSGVTQTPKHLITATGQRVTLRCSPRSGDLSVYWYQQSLDQGLQFLIQYYNGEERAKGNILERFSAQQFPDLHSELNLSSLELGDSALYFCASSRADRGMNTEAFFGQGTRLTVV.

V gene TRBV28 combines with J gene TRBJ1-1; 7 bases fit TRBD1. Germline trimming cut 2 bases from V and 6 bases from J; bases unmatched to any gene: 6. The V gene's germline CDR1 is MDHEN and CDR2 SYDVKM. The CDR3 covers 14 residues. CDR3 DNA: TGTGCCAGCAGTTTACGGCAGGGGGTGCCTGAAGCTTTCTTT. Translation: CASSLRQGVPEAFF.

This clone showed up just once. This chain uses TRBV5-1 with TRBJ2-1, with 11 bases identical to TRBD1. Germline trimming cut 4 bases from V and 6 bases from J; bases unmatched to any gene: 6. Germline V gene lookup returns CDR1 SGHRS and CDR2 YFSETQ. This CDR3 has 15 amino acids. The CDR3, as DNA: TGCGCCAGCAGCACCGGACAGGGGGCCTTCAATGAGCAGTTCTTC. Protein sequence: CASSTGQGAFNEQFF.

Here the CDR3 DNA reads TGTGCCAGCAGTGAAGCCGTAGGGACAGGGACCCAGTACTTC. Its translation: CASSEAVGTGTQYF. The rearrangement uses TRBV6-1 and TRBJ2-5; 8 bases map to TRBD1. Trimming removed 0 bases from V and 7 bases from J; junction bases left unmatched: 4. Germline V gene sequence: CDR1 MNHNS, CDR2 SASEGT. This CDR3 region has 14 residues.

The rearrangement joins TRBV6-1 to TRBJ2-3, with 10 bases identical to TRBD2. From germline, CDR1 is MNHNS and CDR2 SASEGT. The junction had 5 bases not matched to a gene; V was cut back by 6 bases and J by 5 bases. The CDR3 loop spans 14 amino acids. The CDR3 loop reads CASRASGSIDTQYF. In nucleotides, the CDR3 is TGTGCCAGCAGGGCTAGCGGGAGTATAGATACGCAGTATTTT.